One sample yielded the 18 T cell receptor beta chains listed below, sequenced in a study of regulatory T cells in long-lasting Graves disease. The time point denotes: newly diagnosed GD, antithyroid drugs for less than 3 months. Making the TCR library involved RNA that had been extracted from PBMCs. Building of the TCR beta libraries involved iRepertoire HTBI primers and Arm-PCR of CDR3 regions. TCRdb reprocessed the multiplex PCR reads via MiXCR and lists one record per CDR3 protein. The table has under 500,000 distinct CDR3 sequences, roughly 17% seen once. These data were likewise used in another study, on T cells in Graves' hyperthyroidism and ophthalmopathy.

The starting material was peripheral blood mononuclear cells (PBMCs), obtained at new diagnosis, from a patient treated with antithyroid drugs. All receptors come from a woman in her 30s with Graves disease.

This clonotype was detected ten times or more. The chain combines TRBV11-2 with TRBJ2-1, with a weak D call TRBD1 (5 bases). Germline assignment: CDR1 SGHAT and CDR2 FQNNGV. Trimming removed 5 bases at V and 8 bases at J, with 16 bases between. This CDR3 comprises 14 residues. The CDR3 region has the DNA TGTGCCAGCAGCCTCGAATTCAGGGTCGATGAGCAGTTCTTC. Its protein is CASSLEFRVDEQFF. Variable domain in full (rest from reference TRBV11-2 and TRBJ2-1): EAGVAQSPRYKIIEKRQSVAFWCNPISGHATLYWYQQILGQGPKLLIQFQNNGVVDDSQLPKDRFSAERLKGVDSTLKIQPAKLEDSAVYLCASSLEFRVDEQFFGPGTRLTVL.

About this clonotype: A much bigger clone sits one base away, suggesting this may be a read error. The V call is TRBV2, the J call TRBJ2-3, with D possibly matching TRBD2 (5 bases). The CDR3 extends over 13 amino acids. Germline V gene data show CDR1 as SNHLY and CDR2 as FYNNEI. V lost 7 bases, J lost 8 bases, and 16 bases lay in between. As DNA, the CDR3 is TGTGCCAGCAAAGATCCAGGAGGAGTTACGCAGTATTTT. This sequence encodes CASKDPGGVTQYF.

The chain combines TRBV29-1 with TRBJ2-7; 8 nucleotides align to TRBD1. The CDR3 runs to 13 residues. The trim removed 5 bases at V and 1 base at J, leaving 4 bases unmatched. Germline V CDR1 and CDR2: SQVTM, ANQGSEA. For the CDR3, the DNA is TGCAGCGTTAAGACAGGGGTATCCTACGAGCAGTACTTC. Amino acid sequence: CSVKTGVSYEQYF.

This clonotype was recorded a few times. This sequence joins TRBV7-9 and TRBJ2-1; 8 nucleotides agree with TRBD1. Germline trimming cut 2 bases from V and 9 bases from J; bases unmatched to any gene: 3. The germline V gene encodes CDR1 SEHNR and CDR2 FQNEAQ (reference sequence). The CDR3 loop spans 13 amino acids. The CDR3: CASSLTQGGEQFF. CDR3 in DNA: TGTGCCAGCAGCTTAACACAGGGGGGTGAGCAGTTCTTC.

Many counts were recorded for this clonotype. The chain has TRBV19 and TRBJ2-2; D is perhaps TRBD1 (5 bases). Germline V gene data show CDR1 as LNHDA and CDR2 as SQIVND (reference sequence). The V end was cut by 4 bases, the J end by 0 bases, with 6 bases between. The CDR3 sequence is 14 residues long. The CDR3 protein is CASSKTANTGELFF. The CDR3 region has the DNA TGTGCCAGTAGTAAGACAGCGAACACCGGGGAGCTGTTTTTT.

As for this clonotype: This may arise from a read error, as a much more abundant clone is one base away. The gene calls are TRBV7-2 and TRBJ2-7; D unclear. Germline CDR1 is SGHTA and CDR2 is FQGNSA. There are 16 residues in the CDR3. As DNA, the CDR3 is TGTGCCAGCAGCTTAGGTCAATTCTTAGGTTCCTACGAGCTGTACTTC. This encodes CASSLGQFLGSYELYF.

The chain employs TRBV19 and TRBJ1-1, with D unresolved. CDR3 size: 12 residues. CDR1 LNHDA and CDR2 SQIVND come from the germline V gene (reference sequence). The V end was cut by 0 bases, the J end by 10 bases, with 9 bases between. CDR3: CASSIEGLRAFF. The CDR3 coding sequence is TGTGCCAGTAGTATAGAGGGGTTGCGAGCTTTCTTT.

This clonotype was seen repeatedly, ten times or more. The CDR3 here is CASNRARGRVREAFF. The CDR3, as DNA: TGTGCCAGCAATCGGGCTAGGGGAAGGGTCCGTGAAGCTTTCTTT. This rearrangement joins TRBV6-1 to TRBJ1-1, with D perhaps matching TRBD1 (5 bases). Trimming left V 7 bases short and J 7 bases short, with 22 bases between. This CDR3 spans 15 amino acids. The germline V gene has CDR1 MNHNS and CDR2 SASEGT.

A word on this clonotype: Its ends do not fully match the called genes, so a read error is possible. CDR3 sequence reads: CAGSLARGRTGSRSYEQYF. The CDR3 nucleotides are TGTGCCGGCAGCTTAGCCCGGGGCCGGACAGGAAGCCGATCCTACGAGCAGTACTTC. The rearrangement uses TRBV7-6 and TRBJ2-7, with 7 bases lining up with TRBD1. This CDR3 comprises 19 residues. The germline V gene has CDR1 SGHVS and CDR2 FNYEAQ.

This clonotype was recorded at least ten times. The J gene is TRBJ2-1, the V gene TRBV12-3 or TRBV12-4, with 16 positions matching TRBD2. This CDR3 has 17 amino acids. V lost 5 bases to trimming and J lost 4 bases; unmatched junction nucleotides: 5. The DNA for the CDR3 is TGTGCCAGCAGTCCCGGGACTAGCGGGAGGGTGTACAATGAGCAGTTCTTC. Its protein is CASSPGTSGRVYNEQFF.

This clonotype showed up many times. This sequence joins TRBV19 and TRBJ1-2, with 8 bases fitting TRBD1. The CDR3 totals 13 residues. Germline V gene lookup returns CDR1 LNHDA and CDR2 SQIVND (reference sequence). Unmatched junction bases numbered 3, after V lost 9 bases and J lost 0 bases. This CDR3 reads CASGTGANYGYTF. The CDR3 DNA reads TGTGCCAGCGGGACAGGAGCTAACTATGGCTACACCTTC.

This clonotype appeared many times. The V and J genes are TRBV7-2 and TRBJ2-1; 7 bases agree with TRBD2. Losses at the gene ends were 4 bases for V and 2 bases for J; bases not matched to a gene: 5. Germline CDR1 and CDR2: SGHTA and FQGNSA. CDR3 size: 15 residues. In DNA form, the CDR3 reads TGTGCCAGCAGCTCAGGGACTACCGCCTACAATGAGCAGTTCTTC. Translated, it gives CASSSGTTAYNEQFF.

CDR3 coding DNA: TGTGCCAGCATCCTCGGAGGGCTAGCGGGGAGGCATGAGTACAATGAGCAGTTCTTC. Translated, it gives CASILGGLAGRHEYNEQFF. The rearrangement joins TRBV28 to TRBJ2-1, with 9 positions matching TRBD2. This CDR3 comprises 19 residues. V gave up 7 bases and J gave up 4 bases; unmatched junction bases: 20. CDR1 is MDHEN and CDR2 is SYDVKM in the germline V gene.

The CDR3 nucleotides are TGTGCCAGCAGAAGGACTAGATATACCGGGGAGCTGTTTTTT. It encodes CASRRTRYTGELFF. The gene calls are TRBV6-2 or TRBV6-3 and TRBJ2-2, with 7 bases fitting TRBD2. CDR3 length: 14 amino acids. Germline V gene lookup returns CDR1 MNHEY and CDR2 SVGEGT. Trimming removed 6 bases from V and 5 bases from J; junction bases left unmatched: 6.

This clonotype was detected many times. The chain uses TRBV20-1 and TRBJ2-7, with 14 bases matching TRBD2. The CDR3 has 17 residues. CDR1 DFQATT and CDR2 SNEGSKA come from the germline V gene (reference sequence). With V trimmed by 4 bases and J by 2 bases, 10 bases remained unmatched. Here the CDR3 reads CSATGTSGSLPTYEQYF. The CDR3 nucleotides read TGCAGTGCTACCGGGACTAGCGGGAGTTTACCTACCTACGAGCAGTACTTC.

This clonotype was found many times. J is TRBJ2-2 and V is TRBV7-2, with D uncertain. Germline CDR1 and CDR2: SGHTA and FQGNSA. V dropped 4 bases and J dropped 6 bases, with 6 bases sitting between them. The CDR3 loop spans 12 amino acids. The CDR3 nucleotides read TGTGCCAGCAGCTCAGCCCCCGGGGAGCTGTTTTTT. Translation gives CASSSAPGELFF.

There are many counts of this clonotype. The chain is built from TRBV20-1 and TRBJ1-5; D gene unclear. Trimming cost V 0 bases and J 3 bases, with 15 bases left between them. From germline, CDR1 is DFQATT and CDR2 SNEGSKA (reference sequence). The CDR3 covers 16 residues. In DNA, the CDR3 is TGCAGTGCTAGAGATTTCAGCGACACAACCAATCAGCCCCAGCATTTT. This sequence encodes CSARDFSDTTNQPQHF.

This clonotype was seen a few times. The chain has TRBV6-5 and TRBJ1-1; D is possibly TRBD1 (5 bases). V lost 0 bases and J 11 bases, leaving 16 bases between the germline ends. Per germline, CDR1 MNHEY and CDR2 SVGAGI. The CDR3 loop spans 14 amino acids. CDR3 residues: CASSYSGGARRAFF. In DNA form, the CDR3 reads TGTGCCAGCAGTTACTCAGGAGGGGCCCGTCGTGCTTTCTTT.